The sequence of this T cell receptor beta chain was determined in a study of T-cell reconstitution after alpha-beta-depleted transplantation in children. This sample's TCRbeta library carried unique molecular identifier barcodes. Using its own MiXCR run on the PCR reads, TCRdb lists one record per CDR3 protein. This table has some 240,000 distinct CDR3 sequences, 9.7% appearing once. This clonotype was seen repeatedly, ten times or more. Per the germline V gene, CDR1 is MNHEY and CDR2 is SVGEGT. Trimming removed 4 bases from V and 0 bases from J, with 11 bases in between. This CDR3 contains 15 residues.

This sequence joins TRBV6-2 or TRBV6-3 and TRBJ2-3, with D possibly being TRBD2 (6 bases). The TCR comes from a human donor who donated a stem cell graft to a child with SCID. The sample here was PBMCs from the stem cell graft donor, taken from the stem cell graft. In nucleotides, the CDR3 is TGTGCCAGCAGTTGGCGACGGGGGAGCACAGATACGCAGTATTTT. Amino acids: CASSWRRGSTDTQYF.